This passage covers 16 T cell receptor beta chains from one sample sequenced in a study of CDR3 diversity in severe acne. Using its own MiXCR run on the PCR reads, TCRdb lists one record per CDR3 protein. The sample has over 85,000 distinct CDR3 sequences, 45% to 60% seen once. Sample: blood. Every receptor here comes from a male donor with acne.

About this clonotype: A read error may be the cause here, since a much bigger clone is one base away. This rearrangement joins TRBV6-1 to TRBJ1-1; D perhaps matches TRBD1 (6 bases). The CDR3 length is 13 residues. CDR1 and CDR2 (germline): MNHNS, SASEGT. The CDR3, as DNA: TGTGCCAGCAGTGAGTCTTGGGACACTGGAGCTTTCTTT. It encodes CASSESWDTGAFF.

As regards this clonotype: This may be a read error: a much more frequent sequence differs by one nucleotide. The chain is built from TRBV5-1 and TRBJ2-3, with 13 bases identical to TRBD2. This CDR3 contains 17 residues. Losses at the gene ends were 0 bases for V and 2 bases for J; bases not matched to a gene: 3. Germline V lookup: CDR1 SGHRS, CDR2 YFSETQ. The CDR3 DNA reads TGCGCCAGCAGCTTGGGACTAGCGGGAGGTACCACAGATACGCAGTATTTT. As protein: CASSLGLAGGTTDTQYF.

This chain uses TRBV24-1 with TRBJ2-5; 9 nucleotides agree with TRBD2. CDR1 and CDR2 (germline): KGHDR, SFDVKD. The CDR3 contains 15 residues. V gave up 4 bases and J gave up 5 bases; unmatched junction bases: 7. The CDR3: CATSDIAGGQETQYF. For the CDR3, the DNA is TGTGCCACCAGTGACATTGCGGGGGGGCAGGAGACCCAGTACTTC.

This chain uses TRBV7-6 with TRBJ1-4, with unresolved D. The germline V gene encodes CDR1 SGHVS and CDR2 FNYEAQ. The V end lost 3 bases, the J end lost 5 bases, and 4 bases lay between the germline ends. This CDR3 region has 12 residues. Here the CDR3 reads CASSFLNEKLFF. CDR3 sequence (DNA): TGTGCCAGCAGCTTCCTGAATGAAAAACTGTTTTTT.

By proportion, this clonotype is medium-sized. V gene TRBV9 combines with J gene TRBJ2-2; D gene unclear. The CDR3 covers 14 residues. V gave up 5 bases and J gave up 4 bases, with 12 bases separating them. CDR1 is SGDLS and CDR2 is YYNGEE in the germline V gene. The CDR3 loop is CASRPDGLTGELFF. In DNA form, the CDR3 reads TGTGCCAGCAGACCCGACGGCCTCACCGGGGAGCTGTTTTTT.

There are many counts of this clonotype. This chain joins TRBV6-2 or TRBV6-3 and TRBJ2-1; D call uncertain. This CDR3 region has 15 residues. Trimming took 6 bases from V and 4 from J, leaving 16 bases between them. Germline CDR1 MNHEY, CDR2 SVGEGT. The CDR3 DNA sequence: TGTGCCAGCAGCCGAGGTGTTCCGCGTTACAATGAGCAGTTCTTC. As protein: CASSRGVPRYNEQFF.

The table lists this clonotype with a count of one. This CDR3 reads CASNPGDGYTF. CDR3 sequence (DNA): TGTGCCAGCAACCCAGGGGATGGCTACACCTTC. The rearrangement links TRBV6-1 to TRBJ1-2; D might be TRBD1 (6 bases). The ends were cut back, 7 bases at V and 6 bases at J, with 9 bases in the middle. The CDR3 contains 11 residues. The germline V gene has CDR1 MNHNS and CDR2 SASEGT.

Many counts were recorded for this clonotype. V is TRBV6-5 and J is TRBJ2-2; D uncertain. The CDR3 extends over 12 amino acids. Trimming removed 7 bases from V and 5 bases from J, with 8 bases in between. CDR1 and CDR2 (germline): MNHEY, SVGAGI. CDR3 in DNA: TGTGCCAGCAACCAACCGACCGGGGAGCTGTTTTTT. Translating gives CASNQPTGELFF.

The table lists this clonotype with a few counts. V gene TRBV24-1 combines with J gene TRBJ1-1; D gene ambiguous. Looked up from germline, CDR1 is KGHDR and CDR2 is SFDVKD. The CDR3 loop spans 14 amino acids. Trimming left V 4 bases short and J 6 bases short, with 14 bases between. The CDR3 protein is CATSEGRYSAEAFF. CDR3 nucleotides: TGTGCCACCAGTGAGGGCAGATATTCGGCTGAAGCTTTCTTT.

There are many counts of this clonotype. The V gene is TRBV25-1, the J gene TRBJ2-1, with 12 bases identical to TRBD2. V lost 4 bases and J lost 9; bases outside the gene matches: 4. From germline, CDR1 is MGHDK and CDR2 SYGVNS. The CDR3 spans 14 residues. The CDR3 spells CASSATSGRTEQFF. The CDR3 DNA reads as TGTGCCAGCAGTGCTACTAGCGGGAGGACTGAGCAGTTCTTC.

This clonotype was seen at least ten times. V usage is TRBV6-4 and J usage is TRBJ2-1; D is possibly TRBD1 (9 bases). Trimming pared 5 bases from V and 6 bases from J, leaving 20 bases between. CDR3 length: 16 residues. The germline CDR1 and CDR2 sequences are MRHNA and SNTAGT. In DNA, the CDR3 is TGTGCCAGCAGTTCTATAGCGGGACAGGGTCGCAATGAGCAGTTCTTC. This translates into CASSSIAGQGRNEQFF.

This clonotype was seen a few times. The chain couples TRBV6-5 to TRBJ1-5, with D uncertain. There are 11 residues in the CDR3. CDR1 and CDR2 (germline): MNHEY, SVGAGI. Trimming removed 7 bases at V and 4 bases at J, with 5 bases between. This CDR3 reads CASNENQPQHF. CDR3 nucleotide sequence: TGTGCCAGCAATGAAAATCAGCCCCAGCATTTT.

Comments on this clonotype: One junction end does not reproduce the germline sequence, and a read error may be involved. The V gene is TRBV5-4, the J gene TRBJ2-1; possible D gene TRBD2, 6 bases. CDR3 length equals 15 residues. From germline, CDR1 is SGHNT and CDR2 YYREEE (reference sequence). CDR3 in amino acids: CASSLERAFCNELFF. The CDR3 region has the DNA TGTGCCAGCAGCTTGGAGCGGGCATTTTGCAATGAGCTGTTCTTC.

The chain combines TRBV2 with TRBJ2-1; D might be TRBD1 or TRBD2, each matching 6 bases. V was clipped by 8 bases and J by 5 bases, with 10 bases between them. This CDR3 comprises 12 residues. Germline CDR1 SNHLY, CDR2 FYNNEI. The CDR3 here is CASLRGDNEQFF. DNA for the CDR3: TGTGCCAGCCTAAGGGGGGACAATGAGCAGTTCTTC.

As to this clonotype: This CDR3 fails to terminate in the conserved phenylalanine or tryptophan, so it likely reflects a read error. It is unclear where the CDR3 begins or ends on the DNA, so no DNA is shown, and the CDR3 is as TCRdb lists it. The chain is built from TRBV7-2 and TRBJ2-5; no DNA check was done on the table's D call, TRBD1. Per germline, CDR1 SGHTA and CDR2 FQGNSA. The CDR3 is 16 residues long, ends included. CDR3 sequence reads: CASSSQDRTYGYTFGS.

Of note for this clonotype: A much larger clone sits a single nucleotide away, making a read error possible. CDR3 protein: CASSMMNTGAGERYF. The CDR3 nucleotides are TGTGCCAGTAGTATGATGAATACAGGGGCCGGCGAGCGGTACTTC. J is TRBJ2-7 and V is TRBV19; 7 nucleotides align to TRBD1. Germline lookup yields CDR1 LNHDA and CDR2 SQIVND (reference sequence). There are 15 residues in the CDR3.